This T cell receptor (beta chain) was sequenced for a study of cytomegalovirus exposure and HLA in healthy donors. Points on this clone: Its antigen is currently unknown.

Germline V gene sequence: CDR1 ENHRY, CDR2 SYGVKD. The CDR3 is 12 residues long. Trimming took off 9 bases at V and 2 bases at J, with 9 bases between the two ends. Study-wide findings and caveats: For most TCR sequences rarity was the rule, although some public TCRs occurred in many donors. Because they were indistinguishable, some V segments, including TRBV6-2 and TRBV6-3, were excluded. In an earlier analysis, in approximately 570 donors, most V segments appeared productive either ~90% or ~30% of the time.

The PCR had 60 Vbeta and 13 Jbeta primers. Original methodology: A follow-up analysis tallied 65 million to 80 million unique TCR beta chains, approximately 11 million shared. Assay: immunoSEQ multiplex PCR; the TCRdb copy retains only in-frame clones and omits some. V, J and clone size reflect that table, while D and trimming were determined from the DNA. Among more than 85,000 clones, 73% were seen once, and the ten largest hold under 8.5%. This chain uses TRBV10-3 with TRBJ2-3; D unclear. The clonotype comes from a man aged 35-49 years in good health and CMV-seronegative. Sequencing input: PBMCs. CDR3 bases: TGTGCCATACCAGAGGACACAGATACGCAGTATTTT. Amino acid sequence: CAIPEDTDTQYF.